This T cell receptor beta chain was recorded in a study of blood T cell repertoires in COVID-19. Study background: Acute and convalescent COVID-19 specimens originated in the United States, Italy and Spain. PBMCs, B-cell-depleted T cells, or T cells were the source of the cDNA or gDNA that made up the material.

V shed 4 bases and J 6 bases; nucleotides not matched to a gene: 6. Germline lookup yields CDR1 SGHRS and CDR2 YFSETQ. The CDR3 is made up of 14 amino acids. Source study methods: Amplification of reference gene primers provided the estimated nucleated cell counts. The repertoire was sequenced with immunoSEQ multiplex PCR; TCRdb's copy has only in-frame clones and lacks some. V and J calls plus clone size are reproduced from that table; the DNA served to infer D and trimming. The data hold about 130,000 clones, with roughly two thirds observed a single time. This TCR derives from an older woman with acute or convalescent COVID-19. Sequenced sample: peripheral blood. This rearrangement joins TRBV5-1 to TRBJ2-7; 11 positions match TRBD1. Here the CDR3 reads CASSAGTGGGEQYF. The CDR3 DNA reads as TGCGCCAGCAGCGCCGGGACAGGGGGTGGCGAGCAGTACTTC.